The 13 T cell receptor beta chains below were found in one sample sequenced in a study of T-cell reconstitution after alpha-beta-depleted transplantation in children (dated by TCRdb to the mid-2010s). The protocol used for the library was PCR. Sequencing used an Illumina HiSeq 2500. TCR libraries were prepared with molecular barcoding, using unique molecular identifiers to normalize TCRbeta repertoire quantification. TCRdb reworked the public reads: Q25 trimming with fastp, MiXCR clone assembly, productive beta chains retained. Every distinct CDR3 protein forms one entry, paired with its most common genes and DNA. The sample includes 350,000 to 450,000 distinct CDR3 sequences, with 10% to 15% observed a single time. Of the sample, about 4% is held by the ten largest clones. This material consisted of PBMCs, taken from the stem cell graft. These TCRs come from a human donor who donated a stem cell graft to a child with Fanconi anemia.

This clonotype came up a few times. This rearrangement joins TRBV7-2 to TRBJ2-4, with D unresolved. This CDR3 spans 13 amino acids. CDR1 and CDR2 (germline): SGHTA, FQGNSA. Trimming stripped 8 bases from V and 3 bases from J, with 11 bases between. The CDR3 DNA reads as TGTGCCAGCGGTCAGCAAGACAAAAACATTCAGTACTTC. Protein product: CASGQQDKNIQYF. The whole variable domain, filled in from reference TRBV7-2 and TRBJ2-4, reads GAGVSQSPSNKVTEKGKDVELRCDPISGHTALYWYRQSLGQGLEFLIYFQGNSAPDKSGLPSDRFSAERTGGSVSTLTIQRTQQEDSAVYLCASGQQDKNIQYFGAGTRLSVL.

In this sample, this clonotype turned up many times. The chain links TRBV5-1 to TRBJ1-1, with TRBD1 as a possible D gene (5 bases). CDR3 size: 14 residues. V dropped 3 bases and J dropped 1 base, with 10 bases sitting between them. From germline, CDR1 is SGHRS and CDR2 YFSETQ. In DNA form, the CDR3 reads TGCGCCAGCAGCTGGGGACTCCAGAACACTGAAGCTTTCTTT. Translated: CASSWGLQNTEAFF.

In its sample, this clonotype was seen a few times. The chain has TRBV5-1 and TRBJ1-1; D gene unclear. Trimming cost V 0 bases and J 4 bases, with 13 bases left between them. In germline, CDR1 is SGHRS, CDR2 YFSETQ. This CDR3 is 15 amino acids long. The DNA of the CDR3 is TGCGCCAGCAGCTTGGGTCCGGGAGAAGTCACTGAAGCTTTCTTT. As protein: CASSLGPGEVTEAFF.

This chain connects TRBV2 to TRBJ2-7; unclear D gene. V lost 10 bases, J lost 6 bases, and 19 bases lay in between. In germline, CDR1 is SNHLY, CDR2 FYNNEI. The CDR3 has 13 amino acids. The DNA for the CDR3 is TGTGCCACCCTGAGCCCAGGACGTGGCGAGCAGTACGTC. It codes for CATLSPGRGEQYV.

The CDR3 reads CSARDLTGLAGLGEQFF. The CDR3 nucleotides read TGCAGTGCTAGAGATTTAACTGGGCTAGCGGGGCTCGGTGAGCAGTTCTTC. The chain recombines TRBV20-1 with TRBJ2-1; 9 bases fit TRBD2. This CDR3 has 17 residues. The ends lost 0 bases at V and 9 bases at J; junction bases unmatched: 15. Germline loops: CDR1 DFQATT, CDR2 SNEGSKA (reference sequence).

This chain links TRBV5-6 with TRBJ1-2; D is uncertain. The CDR3 is 15 amino acids. Germline CDR1 SGHDT, CDR2 YYEEEE. The V end lost 0 bases, the J end lost 0 bases, and 9 bases lay between the germline ends. Written as DNA, the CDR3 is TGTGCCAGCAGCTTGGTTAAGTCCTCTAACTATGGCTACACCTTC. Amino acid sequence: CASSLVKSSNYGYTF.

The chain has TRBV5-5 and TRBJ1-3, with D tentatively TRBD1 (6 bases). The V and J ends lost 0 bases and 4 bases respectively, with 11 bases between them. The CDR3 totals 15 residues. Germline loops: CDR1 SGHKS, CDR2 YYEKEE (reference sequence). The CDR3 loop reads CASSLAGQFGNTIYF. The CDR3, as DNA: TGTGCCAGCAGCTTGGCCGGACAGTTCGGAAACACCATATATTTT. Filled out from reference TRBV5-5 and TRBJ1-3, the complete variable domain reads DAGVTQSPTHLIKTRGQQVTLRCSPISGHKSVSWYQQVLGQGPQFIFQYYEKEERGRGNFPDRFSARQFPNYSSELNVNALLLGDSALYLCASSLAGQFGNTIYFGEGSWLTVV.

With respect to this clonotype: This may come from a read error, since a much larger clone is one base off. The V call is TRBV29-1, the J call TRBJ2-1; 7 bases match TRBD1. CDR1 SQVTM and CDR2 ANQGSEA come from the germline V gene. This CDR3 is built from 17 residues. CDR3 residues: CSVEDQVRTGVYNERFF. DNA of the CDR3: TGCAGCGTTGAAGATCAGGTTCGTACAGGGGTCTACAATGAGCGGTTCTTC.

V gene TRBV11-2 combines with J gene TRBJ1-1; D gene ambiguous. Trimming cost V 5 bases and J 0 bases, with 13 bases left between them. The CDR3 is made up of 15 amino acids. CDR1 is SGHAT and CDR2 is FQNNGV in the germline V gene. CDR3 residues: CASSPRNSMNTEAFF. CDR3 nucleotides: TGTGCCAGCAGCCCCCGAAACTCAATGAACACTGAAGCTTTCTTT.

This clonotype has more than one count but fewer than ten. This chain links TRBV30 with TRBJ2-2; D is uncertain. Looked up from germline, CDR1 is GTSNPN and CDR2 is SVGIG (reference sequence). The CDR3 is 14 amino acids. The ends were cut back, 4 bases at V and 5 bases at J, with 14 bases in the middle. DNA for the CDR3: TGTGCCTGGATATTAACACCGGGTACCGGGGAGCTGTTTTTT. It yields the protein CAWILTPGTGELFF.

The chain uses TRBV20-1 and TRBJ1-1, with D tentatively TRBD1 (6 bases). Trimming removed 3 bases from V and 4 bases from J, with 12 bases in between. CDR1 and CDR2 (germline): DFQATT, SNEGSKA (reference sequence). This CDR3 has 13 residues. CDR3 residues: CSASWRGLTEAFF. In nucleotides, the CDR3 is TGCAGTGCTAGTTGGCGGGGGCTCACTGAAGCTTTCTTT.

This clonotype was counted ten times or more. The CDR3 protein is CSASDRDTEAFF. The CDR3 DNA reads TGCAGCGCCTCCGACAGGGACACTGAAGCTTTCTTT. J is TRBJ1-1 and V is TRBV29-1, with 7 bases aligning to TRBD1. V was clipped by 7 bases and J by 3 bases; unmatched bases: 5. Germline values: CDR1 SQVTM, CDR2 ANQGSEA. This CDR3 has 12 amino acids. The whole variable domain, filled in from reference TRBV29-1 and TRBJ1-1, reads SAVISQKPSRDICQRGTSLTIQCQVDSQVTMMFWYRQQPGQSLTLIATANQGSEATYESGFVIDKFPISRPNLTFSTLTVSNMSPEDSSIYLCSASDRDTEAFFGQGTRLTVV.

In its sample, this clonotype was seen a few times. The gene calls are TRBV29-1 and TRBJ2-3; D may match TRBD1 or TRBD2 (5 bases each). This CDR3 is built from 13 residues. The germline V gene has CDR1 SQVTM and CDR2 ANQGSEA. The V end lost 6 bases, the J end lost 4 bases, and 14 bases lay between the germline ends. The CDR3 DNA reads TGCAGCGTCGATGGGACCACCGCAGATACGCAGTATTTT. As protein: CSVDGTTADTQYF.